The 20 T cell receptor beta chains in this list originate from one sample, sequenced in a study of human thymus T cells. The data were produced by immunoSEQ multiplex PCR, yet TCRdb's version contains in-frame clones alone and is incomplete. The table has tens of thousands of clones, around 96% seen once; the top ten hold under 0.035%. Resected material from corrective heart surgery provided the thymus tissue analysed. What was sequenced was thymus tissue. Receptors were obtained from a boy younger than two with a congenital heart defect but otherwise immunologically healthy.

The chain links TRBV7-9 to TRBJ1-2; weak D call: TRBD1 (6 bases). V lost 1 base and J lost 7, with 7 bases in between. Germline lookup yields CDR1 SEHNR and CDR2 FQNEAQ (reference sequence). The CDR3 sequence is 12 residues long. As DNA, the CDR3 is TGTGCCAGCAGCTTAGACAGGGTTGGCTACACCTTC. It translates to CASSLDRVGYTF.

The CDR3 loop is CASSLFRAQQFF. As DNA, the CDR3 is TGTGCCAGCAGCTTATTCCGGGCCCAGCAGTTCTTC. The rearrangement joins TRBV5-4 to TRBJ2-1; D remains ambiguous. V lost 2 bases to trimming and J lost 11 bases, with 11 bases between them. This CDR3 has 12 residues. CDR1 and CDR2 (germline): SGHNT, YYREEE (reference sequence).

The chain couples TRBV7-2 to TRBJ1-2; unclear D gene. V shed 2 bases and J shed 6 bases, with 10 bases lying between them. Germline V gene lookup returns CDR1 SGHTA and CDR2 FQGNSA. The CDR3 covers 13 residues. CDR3 nucleotide sequence: TGTGCCAGCAGCTTAAAATTTGAGAATGGCTACACCTTC. Translated, it gives CASSLKFENGYTF.

The genes are TRBV19 and TRBJ1-3; D gene unclear. This CDR3 comprises 14 residues. Trimming cost V 3 bases and J 2 bases, with 8 bases left between them. In germline, CDR1 is LNHDA, CDR2 SQIVND (reference sequence). DNA for the CDR3: TGTGCCAGTAGTATTACCGGGGCTGGAAACACCATATATTTT. It yields the protein CASSITGAGNTIYF.

The chain uses TRBV27 and TRBJ2-7; TRBD2 matches 10 bases. Germline V CDR1 and CDR2: MNHEY, SMNVEV (reference sequence). J lost 2 bases, V lost 7 bases, and 8 bases had no gene match. The length of the CDR3 is 15 residues. CDR3: CASILKRGGTYEQYF. In DNA, the CDR3 is TGTGCCAGCATCCTTAAGCGGGGGGGCACCTACGAGCAGTACTTC.

V and J are TRBV11-2 and TRBJ2-5, with TRBD2 matching 8 bases. The CDR3 runs to 15 residues. Unmatched junction bases numbered 12, after V lost 7 bases and J lost 5 bases. In germline, CDR1 is SGHAT, CDR2 FQNNGV. The CDR3 DNA reads TGTGCCAGCACCTACTGGCCGGGAGGGCCCGAGACCCAGTACTTC. This gives the protein CASTYWPGGPETQYF.

This clone was seen just once. In DNA form, the CDR3 reads TGCAGCACTGGGGGTCCCGGACGCGGGAACACCGGGGAGCTGTTTTTT. Protein: CSTGGPGRGNTGELFF. The V and J genes are TRBV29-1 and TRBJ2-2; D possibly uses TRBD1 or TRBD2 (5 bases each). The CDR3 spans 16 residues. Trimming pared 8 bases from V and 1 base from J, leaving 20 bases between. The germline CDR1 and CDR2 sequences are SQVTM and ANQGSEA.

V and J are TRBV7-6 and TRBJ2-5; D is undetermined. The CDR3 consists of 13 residues. V was cut by 8 bases and J by 1 base, with 11 bases left in between. Germline V lookup: CDR1 SGHVS, CDR2 FNYEAQ. In DNA form, the CDR3 reads TGTGCCAGCCTCCGGCGGCTCCAAGAGACCCAGTACTTC. Translation gives CASLRRLQETQYF.

This chain joins TRBV7-9 and TRBJ1-1; weak D call: TRBD1 (5 bases). In germline, CDR1 is SEHNR, CDR2 FQNEAQ (reference sequence). The CDR3 is 15 residues long. V was clipped by 0 bases and J by 4 bases, with 12 bases between them. The CDR3 coding sequence is TGTGCCAGCAGCTTAGCGCGGCAGGGAATCACTGAAGCTTTCTTT. This gives the protein CASSLARQGITEAFF.

Here the CDR3 reads CASSQVCGYGNTIYF. The CDR3 DNA reads as TGCGCCAGCAGCCAAGTATGCGGGTATGGAAACACCATATATTTT. V and J are TRBV4-3 and TRBJ1-3; no clear D. The germline V gene encodes CDR1 LGHNA and CDR2 YSLEER. V lost 1 base and J 3 bases, leaving 10 bases between the germline ends. CDR3 length equals 15 residues.

This sequence joins TRBV6-4 and TRBJ2-1; D not certain. Germline CDR1 MRHNA, CDR2 SNTAGT. V was pared by 4 bases and J by 7 bases, with 11 bases between. This CDR3 contains 13 residues. CDR3 in amino acids: CASSAIVGNEQFF. CDR3 in DNA: TGTGCCAGCAGTGCCATCGTGGGGAATGAGCAGTTCTTC.

V gene TRBV6-6 combines with J gene TRBJ1-6, with TRBD1 matching 9 bases. The V and J ends lost 8 bases and 7 bases, in that order; junction bases with no gene match: 3. Germline values: CDR1 MNHNY, CDR2 SVGAGI (reference sequence). The CDR3 loop spans 13 amino acids. The CDR3 nucleotides are TGTGCCAGCGGACAGGGGTCCAATTCACCCCTCCACTTT. As protein: CASGQGSNSPLHF.

This rearrangement joins TRBV6-1 to TRBJ1-2; unclear D gene. The ends were cut back, 1 base at V and 5 bases at J, with 8 bases in the middle. CDR1 MNHNS and CDR2 SASEGT come from the germline V gene. The CDR3 is 13 residues long. CDR3 DNA sequence: TGTGCCAGCAGTGAAGAGAGTGGTTATGGCTACACCTTC. Its translation: CASSEESGYGYTF.

This sequence joins TRBV6-5 and TRBJ2-1; 8 nucleotides agree with TRBD2. CDR3 length: 15 residues. Germline values: CDR1 MNHEY, CDR2 SVGAGI. V gave up 8 bases and J gave up 0 bases; unmatched junction bases: 6. CDR3 coding DNA: TGTGCCAGCTGCTCCGGGACTAGCTCCTACAATGAGCAGTTCTTC. It specifies CASCSGTSSYNEQFF.

The V and J genes are TRBV7-9 and TRBJ1-2; 10 bases match TRBD1. In germline, CDR1 is SEHNR, CDR2 FQNEAQ (reference sequence). J gave up 1 base and V 8 bases, and 16 bases lay outside the gene matches. This CDR3 is built from 18 residues. The CDR3 reads CASDPNRDRGEINYGYTF. For the CDR3, the DNA is TGTGCCAGCGACCCGAACCGGGACAGGGGCGAAATTAACTATGGCTACACCTTC.

This clone was detected once. V is TRBV27 and J is TRBJ1-5; no clear D. In germline, CDR1 is MNHEY, CDR2 SMNVEV (reference sequence). V lost 5 bases and J lost 5, with 10 bases in between. The CDR3 sequence is 13 residues long. The CDR3 loop is CASSPRRYQPQHF. CDR3 coding DNA: TGTGCCAGCAGTCCCCGTCGTTATCAGCCCCAGCATTTT.

This chain uses TRBV9 with TRBJ1-1; 7 positions match TRBD1. CDR1 SGDLS and CDR2 YYNGEE come from the germline V gene. Losses at the gene ends were 3 bases for V and 2 bases for J; bases not matched to a gene: 7. The CDR3 runs 15 residues. The CDR3 loop reads CASSARQGRNTEAFF. For the CDR3, the DNA is TGTGCCAGCAGCGCCCGACAGGGTCGTAACACTGAAGCTTTCTTT.

CDR3 residues: CASSVRGLENTEAFF. CDR3 bases: TGTGCCAGCAGTGTCCGGGGGCTGGAGAACACTGAAGCTTTCTTT. The chain links TRBV2 to TRBJ1-1; perhaps TRBD1 as D (6 bases). The CDR3 consists of 15 residues. Germline CDR1 reads SNHLY; CDR2 reads FYNNEI. V gave up 4 bases and J gave up 1 base, with 13 bases separating them.

The chain carries TRBV11-3 and TRBJ2-1; possible D gene TRBD1, 5 bases. CDR1 SGHNT and CDR2 YENEEA come from the germline V gene. V was trimmed by 5 bases and J by 4 bases, leaving 9 bases between them. The CDR3 contains 13 residues. For the CDR3, the DNA is TGTGCCAGCAGCCAAAACAGGTACAATGAGCAGTTCTTC. Translating it yields CASSQNRYNEQFF.

The rearrangement links TRBV27 to TRBJ1-1; the match to TRBD1 covers 7 bases. Trimming took 6 bases from V and 4 from J; bases not matched to a gene: 14. Germline V gene sequence: CDR1 MNHEY, CDR2 SMNVEV (reference sequence). The CDR3 spans 16 residues. In DNA, the CDR3 is TGTGCCAGCAGGGACACTCATGACAGGGTCCGCACTGAAGCTTTCTTT. This sequence encodes CASRDTHDRVRTEAFF.